These T cell receptor beta chains were read from a single sample in a study of vaccination and CD4 T cells after COVID-19. No antigen has been assigned to these receptors. TCRdb used MiXCR to reprocess the PCR reads, holding one entry per CDR3 protein. This sample has about 15,000 distinct CDR3 sequences; about 53% occur once, and the top ten carry around a tenth. Sequencing used CD4+ T cells from blood, cultured in vitro, obtained before SARS-CoV-2 vaccination. These receptors were taken from a human donor who had recovered from COVID-19. Both conserved end residues are part of each CDR3. The order of the fields is J gene, V gene, CDR3 protein.

>TRBJ2-1|TRBV6-1
CASRGRQSANEQFF
>TRBJ2-7|TRBV28
CASRRTSGSSYEQYF
>TRBJ2-3|TRBV7-3
CASSLGSTDTQYF
>TRBJ2-7|TRBV12-3/TRBV12-4
CASSFRVYEQYF
>TRBJ2-2|TRBV18
CASSPGQGSSTGELFF
>TRBJ2-3|TRBV6-5
CASSYRSGGADTQYF
>TRBJ1-4|TRBV6-5
CASSYPAARAEKLFF
>TRBJ1-5|TRBV30
CAWNSGLANQPQHF
>TRBJ1-5|TRBV20-1
CSARLLTGGLFLGNQPQHF
>TRBJ1-3|TRBV6-1
CASSRDRVIGNTIYF
>TRBJ2-3|TRBV5-5
CASSLQGIAGSWEYF
>TRBJ2-1|TRBV15
CATSPQREYNEQFF
>TRBJ1-2|TRBV5-6
CASSFTTNYGYTF
>TRBJ1-1|TRBV28
CASVGDRTGLNRELNTEAFF
>TRBJ1-5|TRBV20-1
CSATQGRVLNQPQHF
>TRBJ1-1|TRBV6-1
CASSNRLNTEAFF
>TRBJ1-1|TRBV6-2/TRBV6-3
CASSYRGESTEAFF
>TRBJ2-1|TRBV7-3
CASSPTIGGEQFF
>TRBJ1-1|TRBV28
CASSPGDTEAFF
>TRBJ2-3|TRBV20-1
CSATSPGGLLGYF
>TRBJ2-6|TRBV5-1
CASSIRGGATSGANVLTF
>TRBJ1-2|TRBV2
CASSEGTGSDGYTF
>TRBJ2-1|TRBV6-5
CASSYRDGIQFF
>TRBJ1-6|TRBV10-2
CASSLTIGHDVGSPPHF
>TRBJ1-2|TRBV6-1
CASTNFGQSGYGYTF
>TRBJ2-2|TRBV20-1
CSAEGASGPNTGELFF
>TRBJ2-5|TRBV6-1
CASTPGGGETQYF
>TRBJ2-2|TRBV24-1
CATSSTGELFF